A selection of T cell receptor beta chains follows, all from one sample in a study of blood T cell repertoires in COVID-19. Produced via immunoSEQ multiplex PCR; TCRdb's table is partial and in-frame only. The sample carries around 430,000 clones, roughly 88% recorded once. What was sequenced was peripheral blood. The origin of the receptors is a woman in her 50s with COVID-19, enrolled during active disease. Each CDR3 is given with its conserved first and last residue. The D gene is left open where the match is weak. A clone size is listed for some rows: how often the clone was seen (once, few, many), or a class if it is expanded.

D gene: NA; clone size: NA; V gene: TRBV5-1; J gene: TRBJ1-1; CDR3 DNA: TGCGCCAGCAGCTTGACTCAGGCGGCACAGCGGGCTTTCTTT; CDR3 protein: CASSLTQAAQRAFF
D gene: TRBD1; clone size: NA; V gene: TRBV30; J gene: TRBJ1-5; CDR3 DNA: TGTGCCTGGAGAGCCCGGGACAGGGCTGAGCAGCCCCAGCATTTT; CDR3 protein: CAWRARDRAEQPQHF
D gene: TRBD1; clone size: NA; V gene: TRBV2; J gene: TRBJ2-3; CDR3 DNA: TGTGCCAGCTGTGAGGGGGCCACAGATACGCAGTATTTT; CDR3 protein: CASCEGATDTQYF
D gene: NA; clone size: NA; V gene: TRBV30; J gene: TRBJ1-5; CDR3 DNA: TGTGCCTGGAGTGTACGGGAGGGTCAGCCCCAGCATTTT; CDR3 protein: CAWSVREGQPQHF
D gene: TRBD2; clone size: NA; V gene: TRBV19; J gene: TRBJ2-1; CDR3 DNA: TGTGCCAGTAGTTTAGTCGTACCGGGACTAGCGATCCACAATGAGCAGTTCTTC; CDR3 protein: CASSLVVPGLAIHNEQFF
D gene: NA; clone size: NA; V gene: TRBV7-3; J gene: TRBJ1-5; CDR3 DNA: TGTGCCAGCAGCTTACGGACATCGGACAGACCGGGGAATCAGCCCCAGCATTTT; CDR3 protein: CASSLRTSDRPGNQPQHF
D gene: NA; clone size: NA; V gene: TRBV19; J gene: TRBJ1-2; CDR3 DNA: TGTGCCAGTAGTATATTCGACCAGGACAATTCGGGCTACACCTTC; CDR3 protein: CASSIFDQDNSGYTF
D gene: TRBD2; clone size: once; V gene: TRBV5-8; J gene: TRBJ2-3; CDR3 DNA: TGTGCCAGCAGCTTGGGCCTAGCGGGGGGGCTCGGCACAGATACGCAGTATTTT; CDR3 protein: CASSLGLAGGLGTDTQYF
D gene: NA; clone size: NA; V gene: TRBV2; J gene: TRBJ2-7; CDR3 DNA: TGTGCCAGCAGGGAAACAGGGAGCCACGAGCAGTACTTC; CDR3 protein: CASRETGSHEQYF
D gene: NA; clone size: once; V gene: TRBV2; J gene: TRBJ1-1; CDR3 DNA: TGTGCCAGCAGAGCCGGGGGGGCCACTGAAGCTTTCTTT; CDR3 protein: CASRAGGATEAFF
D gene: TRBD2; clone size: NA; V gene: TRBV5-1; J gene: TRBJ2-3; CDR3 DNA: TGCGCCAGCAGCGGACGTTGGGAGGGCCGCACAGATACGCAGTATTTT; CDR3 protein: CASSGRWEGRTDTQYF
D gene: NA; clone size: NA; V gene: TRBV19; J gene: TRBJ1-5; CDR3 DNA: TGTGCCGCCCGCACAGGGAATCAGCCCCAGCATTTT; CDR3 protein: CAARTGNQPQHF
D gene: NA; clone size: NA; V gene: TRBV6-5; J gene: TRBJ1-1; CDR3 DNA: TGTGCCAGCAGTAACCCAGGATCTTGGGCTTTCTTT; CDR3 protein: CASSNPGSWAFF
D gene: NA; clone size: NA; V gene: TRBV11-2; J gene: TRBJ2-7; CDR3 DNA: TGTGCCAGCAGCTCATCGAGGGGGGGAGGCTACGAGCAGTACTTC; CDR3 protein: CASSSSRGGGYEQYF
D gene: NA; clone size: NA; V gene: TRBV6-5; J gene: TRBJ1-5; CDR3 DNA: TGTGCCAGCAGTACTCAGGGTCAGCCCCAGCATTTT; CDR3 protein: CASSTQGQPQHF
D gene: NA; clone size: NA; V gene: TRBV3-1/TRBV3-2; J gene: TRBJ1-2; CDR3 DNA: TGTGCCAGCAGCCAAGTGGCCGGAGGAGGGATCTATGGCTACACCTTC; CDR3 protein: CASSQVAGGGIYGYTF
D gene: NA; clone size: few; V gene: TRBV7-9; J gene: TRBJ2-3; CDR3 DNA: TGTGCCAGCAGCTTAGTTGGACTAAACCCAGATACGCAGTATTTT; CDR3 protein: CASSLVGLNPDTQYF
D gene: NA; clone size: NA; V gene: TRBV5-1; J gene: TRBJ2-4; CDR3 DNA: TGCGCCAGCAGCTCCGAGGGAACCAAAAACATTCAGTACTTC; CDR3 protein: CASSSEGTKNIQYF
D gene: NA; clone size: NA; V gene: TRBV19; J gene: TRBJ2-1; CDR3 DNA: TGTGCCAGTAGTATTGGGACCTCCACACAGGGCGAGCAGTTCTTC; CDR3 protein: CASSIGTSTQGEQFF
D gene: NA; clone size: NA; V gene: TRBV29-1; J gene: TRBJ2-6; CDR3 DNA: TGCAGCGTTGAAGGGGCACGACCTCACGCTGGGGCCAACGTCCTGACTTTC; CDR3 protein: CSVEGARPHAGANVLTF
D gene: NA; clone size: NA; V gene: TRBV3-1/TRBV3-2; J gene: TRBJ1-5; CDR3 DNA: TGTGCCAGCAGCAGAGGATCCATTCAGCCCCAGCATTTT; CDR3 protein: CASSRGSIQPQHF
D gene: NA; clone size: NA; V gene: TRBV5-4; J gene: TRBJ1-2; CDR3 DNA: TGTGCCAGCAGCTTGGGGGAGAACTATGGCTACACCTTC; CDR3 protein: CASSLGENYGYTF
D gene: NA; clone size: NA; V gene: TRBV9; J gene: TRBJ2-7; CDR3 DNA: TGTGCCAGCAGCGTAGGGGGGCTCGCCAGCTACGAGCAGTACTTC; CDR3 protein: CASSVGGLASYEQYF
D gene: NA; clone size: NA; V gene: TRBV3-1/TRBV3-2; J gene: TRBJ1-5; CDR3 DNA: TGTGCCAGCAACTTTCTGGGCAGCAATCAGCCCCAGCATTTT; CDR3 protein: CASNFLGSNQPQHF
D gene: TRBD1; clone size: few; V gene: TRBV5-1; J gene: TRBJ1-2; CDR3 DNA: TGCGCCAGCAGCTCCGGACAGGGGGCAGATGGCTACACCTTC; CDR3 protein: CASSSGQGADGYTF
D gene: TRBD2; clone size: NA; V gene: TRBV4-1; J gene: TRBJ2-5; CDR3 DNA: TGCGCCAGCAGCCAAGCGGGGGGGAGTAGCGAGACCCAGTACTTC; CDR3 protein: CASSQAGGSSETQYF
D gene: NA; clone size: few; V gene: TRBV10-1; J gene: TRBJ2-7; CDR3 DNA: TGCGCCAGCAGTGACGACAGCCGTATCCACGAGCAGTACTTC; CDR3 protein: CASSDDSRIHEQYF
D gene: NA; clone size: NA; V gene: TRBV6-1; J gene: TRBJ1-2; CDR3 DNA: TGTGCCAGCAGTGAAGGGCAGGGCTATAACTATGGCTACACCTTC; CDR3 protein: CASSEGQGYNYGYTF
D gene: NA; clone size: NA; V gene: TRBV19; J gene: TRBJ2-6; CDR3 DNA: TGTGCCAGTAGTATTTCGACAGTCTCTGGGGCCAACGTCCTGACTTTC; CDR3 protein: CASSISTVSGANVLTF
D gene: TRBD1; clone size: NA; V gene: TRBV7-6; J gene: TRBJ1-5; CDR3 DNA: TGTGCCAGCAGCCCCGGACAGGGGGATCAGCCCCAGCATTTT; CDR3 protein: CASSPGQGDQPQHF
D gene: NA; clone size: NA; V gene: TRBV5-1; J gene: TRBJ2-3; CDR3 DNA: TGCGCCAGCAGCTTGGTGGCGGGCCAGAGCACAGATACGCAGTATTTT; CDR3 protein: CASSLVAGQSTDTQYF
D gene: TRBD1; clone size: NA; V gene: TRBV25-1; J gene: TRBJ1-1; CDR3 DNA: TGTGCCAGCAGTGCTCGGACAGGGGCTCTGAACACTGAAGCTTTCTTT; CDR3 protein: CASSARTGALNTEAFF
D gene: NA; clone size: NA; V gene: TRBV12-5; J gene: TRBJ2-6; CDR3 DNA: TGTGCTAGTGGCCGCACAGGGTCCGGGGCCAACGTCCTGACTTTC; CDR3 protein: CASGRTGSGANVLTF
D gene: TRBD1; clone size: NA; V gene: TRBV5-1; J gene: TRBJ2-1; CDR3 DNA: TGCGCCAGCAGCTCGGGACAGGGGATTAGTGGGCCGCAGTTCTTC; CDR3 protein: CASSSGQGISGPQFF
D gene: TRBD1; clone size: NA; V gene: TRBV7-3; J gene: TRBJ2-6; CDR3 DNA: TGTGCCAGCAGCGGTGGCAGGGGGTTAAGCTCTGGGGCCAACGTCCTGACTTTC; CDR3 protein: CASSGGRGLSSGANVLTF
D gene: TRBD1; clone size: NA; V gene: TRBV30; J gene: TRBJ2-2; CDR3 DNA: TGTGCCTGGCTATCCGGGACAGGGGTTGCCGGGGAGCTGTTTTTT; CDR3 protein: CAWLSGTGVAGELFF
D gene: NA; clone size: NA; V gene: TRBV24-1; J gene: TRBJ1-1; CDR3 DNA: TGTGCCACCTCCGGAGGGCGGGGGACTGAAGCTTTCTTT; CDR3 protein: CATSGGRGTEAFF
D gene: TRBD1; clone size: NA; V gene: TRBV5-4; J gene: TRBJ2-1; CDR3 DNA: TGTGCCTCCGGGACAGGGACCTACAATGAGCAGTTCTTC; CDR3 protein: CASGTGTYNEQFF
D gene: NA; clone size: NA; V gene: TRBV6-5; J gene: TRBJ2-7; CDR3 DNA: TGTGCCAGCAGGGGCCACGAGCAGTACTTC; CDR3 protein: CASRGHEQYF
D gene: NA; clone size: NA; V gene: TRBV5-1; J gene: TRBJ1-1; CDR3 DNA: TGCGCCAGCAGACGAGATCCATTAACTTGGAACACTGAAGCTTTCTTT; CDR3 protein: CASRRDPLTWNTEAFF
D gene: NA; clone size: few; V gene: TRBV11-2; J gene: TRBJ1-2; CDR3 DNA: TGTGCCAGCAGCTTAGGGCAGAACTATGGCTACACCTTC; CDR3 protein: CASSLGQNYGYTF
D gene: NA; clone size: NA; V gene: TRBV6-5; J gene: TRBJ1-1; CDR3 DNA: TGTGCCAGCAGAGGGGTACCTGGAGCTTTCTTT; CDR3 protein: CASRGVPGAFF
D gene: NA; clone size: few; V gene: TRBV6-5; J gene: TRBJ1-2; CDR3 DNA: TGTGCCAGCAGTTACTCAGCAGGGGATGGCTACACCTTC; CDR3 protein: CASSYSAGDGYTF
D gene: NA; clone size: NA; V gene: TRBV4-1; J gene: TRBJ2-2; CDR3 DNA: TGCGCCAGCAGCTCCCCCAGGGGGGACGGGGAGCTGTTTTTT; CDR3 protein: CASSSPRGDGELFF
D gene: TRBD1; clone size: NA; V gene: TRBV19; J gene: TRBJ1-6; CDR3 DNA: TGTGCCAGTAGTAACCAGCCGGGACAGGGATTATCACCCCTCCACTTT; CDR3 protein: CASSNQPGQGLSPLHF
D gene: NA; clone size: NA; V gene: TRBV10-2; J gene: TRBJ2-5; CDR3 DNA: TGCGCCAGCAGTGGGTCCCCAGGAGAGACCCAGTACTTC; CDR3 protein: CASSGSPGETQYF
D gene: NA; clone size: NA; V gene: TRBV3-1/TRBV3-2; J gene: TRBJ1-1; CDR3 DNA: TGTGCCAGCAGCCTTCGAGGAGAAGCTTTCTTT; CDR3 protein: CASSLRGEAFF
D gene: NA; clone size: once; V gene: TRBV3-1/TRBV3-2; J gene: TRBJ1-3; CDR3 DNA: TGTGCCAGCAGCCAAGACATGGGAAACACCATATATTTT; CDR3 protein: CASSQDMGNTIYF
D gene: NA; clone size: NA; V gene: TRBV9; J gene: TRBJ1-2; CDR3 DNA: TGTGCCAGCAGCCACCACAGGAGAATGGAGTTTCATGGCTACACCTTC; CDR3 protein: CASSHHRRMEFHGYTF
D gene: NA; clone size: NA; V gene: TRBV11-2; J gene: TRBJ2-6; CDR3 DNA: TGTGCCAGCAGCGTCCCGCAAAAGGGGCGCTGGGGGGCCAACGTCCTGACTTTC; CDR3 protein: CASSVPQKGRWGANVLTF
D gene: NA; clone size: few; V gene: TRBV3-1/TRBV3-2; J gene: TRBJ1-4; CDR3 DNA: TGTGCCAGCAGCCAAGGGCGGCCAGGGCAAGAAAAACTGTTTTTT; CDR3 protein: CASSQGRPGQEKLFF
D gene: NA; clone size: NA; V gene: TRBV27; J gene: TRBJ2-7; CDR3 DNA: TGTGCCAGCAGCCTAAGTTGGGTTCGGGGCTCCTACGAGCAGTACTTC; CDR3 protein: CASSLSWVRGSYEQYF
D gene: TRBD2; clone size: NA; V gene: TRBV3-1/TRBV3-2; J gene: TRBJ2-1; CDR3 DNA: TGTGCCAGCAGCCTCAAAGCGGGGGGGCAATACAATGAGCAGTTCTTC; CDR3 protein: CASSLKAGGQYNEQFF
D gene: NA; clone size: NA; V gene: TRBV4-1; J gene: TRBJ2-7; CDR3 DNA: TGCGCCAGCAGCCTCGGCACCACAGGGCCCTACGAGCAGTACTTC; CDR3 protein: CASSLGTTGPYEQYF
D gene: NA; clone size: NA; V gene: TRBV5-4; J gene: TRBJ1-2; CDR3 DNA: TGTGCCAGCAGCTGGGACTCCCCTCGCTATGGCTACACCTTC; CDR3 protein: CASSWDSPRYGYTF
D gene: TRBD2; clone size: NA; V gene: TRBV27; J gene: TRBJ2-3; CDR3 DNA: TGTGCCAGCAGTTCGGGACTAGTTGGCACAGATACGCAGTATTTT; CDR3 protein: CASSSGLVGTDTQYF
D gene: TRBD2; clone size: NA; V gene: TRBV9; J gene: TRBJ2-2; CDR3 DNA: TGTGCCAGCAGCGTGGGACTAGCGGGGGAGGGGGAGCTGTTTTTT; CDR3 protein: CASSVGLAGEGELFF